This TCR beta chain originates from a study of T cell responses to AZD1222 COVID-19 vaccine. Findings and caveats of the study: CD4 TCRs linked to vaccination spanned spike, dominating at 160-218 and 743-854. Regions left unmutated in variants are reportedly the target of nearly half of spike-specific TCRs. Most donors were white British and more were female, and clonal diversity was possibly underestimated. Repertoire sampling happened only post peak T cell response.

Some clones are missing from TCRdb's copy, which holds only in-frame ones; the method was immunoSEQ multiplex PCR. The table records approximately 76,000 clones, 75% to 95% of them present only once. As regards this clone: What it recognizes is unknown.

This TCR derives from an adult in good health. Specimen: peripheral blood, collected on day 0 of MenACWY control vaccination.

This chain's CDR3 is CASSSVQTQYF. In DNA, the CDR3 is TGTGCCAGCAGCTCTGTGCAGACCCAGTACTTC. The chain couples TRBV5-6 to TRBJ2-5; unclear D gene. V was cut by 3 bases and J by 6 bases, with 6 bases left in between. The CDR3 spans 11 residues. Germline V gene sequence: CDR1 SGHDT, CDR2 YYEEEE.